This record looks at one T cell receptor (beta chain) sequence and its context. Germline CDR1 DFQATT, CDR2 SNEGSKA (reference sequence). Between the trimmed V and J ends, which lost 3 bases and 7 bases, there was a span of 13 bases. CDR3 length: 13 residues. These data come from a study of blood T cell repertoires in COVID-19. Profiling relied on immunoSEQ multiplex PCR, and the TCRdb table lists in-frame clones only, not all of them. The table lists over 350,000 clones, around 90% of them singletons. This sequence was found in a woman aged 18-29 years with acute COVID-19. V is TRBV20-1 and J is TRBJ2-1, with D possibly matching TRBD2 (7 bases). The sequenced sample was PBMCs or T cells enriched from blood (not recorded which). The CDR3, as DNA: TGCAGTGCTAGTGGGGGAGGGGGTAATGAGCAGTTCTTC. Translating it yields CSASGGGGNEQFF.